Below are 12 T cell receptor beta chains sequenced from a single sample in a study of blood T cell repertoires in COVID-19. Measured with immunoSEQ multiplex PCR; TCRdb has only the in-frame clones, and not every one. This sample yields 150,000 to 200,000 clones, of which around 87% are seen a single time; roughly 0.85% belongs to the top ten. Specimen: peripheral blood. The receptor source for this set is a woman aged 18 to 35 who had recovered from COVID-19.

V usage is TRBV5-6 and J usage is TRBJ1-1; 8 bases match TRBD1. The CDR3 is made up of 15 amino acids. The junction had 10 bases not matched to a gene; V was cut back by 3 bases and J by 6 bases. Germline CDR1 reads SGHDT; CDR2 reads YYEEEE. CDR3 DNA: TGTGCCAGCAGCTCCTACGGACAGGGAATAGCTGAAGCTTTCTTT. Its protein is CASSSYGQGIAEAFF.

The chain is built from TRBV29-1 and TRBJ2-2; D gene ambiguous. This CDR3 is 11 amino acids long. CDR1 and CDR2 from the germline V gene are SQVTM and ANQGSEA. The V and J ends lost 2 bases and 7 bases respectively, with 5 bases between them. CDR3 loop: CSVESLGELFF. As DNA, the CDR3 is TGCAGCGTTGAAAGCCTCGGGGAGCTGTTTTTT.

The V gene is TRBV5-5, the J gene TRBJ1-4; 7 nucleotides match TRBD1. V trimming: 0 bases; J trimming: 0 bases; junction bases outside the gene matches: 11. The V gene's germline CDR1 is SGHKS and CDR2 YYEKEE (reference sequence). This CDR3 contains 19 residues. CDR3 nucleotide sequence: TGTGCCAGCAGCTTGGGAGGGACAGAACTCAGCCCAACTAATGAAAAACTGTTTTTT. Protein sequence: CASSLGGTELSPTNEKLFF.

In DNA form, the CDR3 reads TGTGCCAGCAGCTTAGCGCGGGGCAGGGAGTTGCCAAATGATGGCTACACCTTC. Amino acid sequence: CASSLARGRELPNDGYTF. The chain combines TRBV7-8 with TRBJ1-2; TRBD1 is a possible D gene (5 bases). Deletions cut 0 bases from V and 6 bases from J, with 23 bases between. The V gene's germline CDR1 is SGHVS and CDR2 FQNEAQ. The CDR3 has 18 amino acids.

There are a few counts of this clone. This chain joins TRBV6-1 and TRBJ1-6, with D possibly TRBD1 on 5 matching bases. CDR3 length equals 14 residues. Between the trimmed V and J ends, which lost 2 bases and 10 bases, there was a span of 12 bases. Germline CDR1 is MNHNS and CDR2 is SASEGT. The CDR3 reads CASSESGEGSPLHF. CDR3 DNA: TGTGCCAGCAGTGAATCGGGGGAAGGATCACCCCTCCACTTT.

This rearrangement joins TRBV7-2 to TRBJ2-6; TRBD1 might be the D (5 bases). The V and J ends lost 4 bases and 2 bases respectively, with 12 bases between them. This CDR3 spans 16 amino acids. Germline-derived CDR1 and CDR2 are SGHTA and FQGNSA. The CDR3 reads CASSSRWGAGANVLTF. The CDR3 DNA reads as TGTGCCAGCAGCTCCAGGTGGGGCGCTGGGGCCAACGTCCTGACTTTC.

V and J are TRBV7-2 and TRBJ2-4, with TRBD1 matching over 9 bases. V lost 3 bases, J lost 0 bases, and 3 bases stayed unmatched. Germline V gives CDR1 SGHTA, CDR2 FQGNSA. The length of the CDR3 is 16 residues. The CDR3 reads CASSFGDRVAKNIQYF. Here the CDR3 DNA reads TGTGCCAGCAGCTTTGGGGACAGGGTAGCCAAAAACATTCAGTACTTC.

Written as DNA, the CDR3 is TGTGCCAGTAGTATAGATCGGGACAGGGCTAATCAGCCCCAGCATTTT. Amino acid sequence: CASSIDRDRANQPQHF. The chain uses TRBV19 and TRBJ1-5; 9 positions agree with TRBD1. J lost 4 bases, V lost 0 bases, and 4 bases had no gene match. CDR1 LNHDA and CDR2 SQIVND come from the germline V gene (reference sequence). The CDR3 sequence is 16 residues long.

The chain joins TRBV9 to TRBJ1-1; no clear D gene. Germline V gene lookup returns CDR1 SGDLS and CDR2 YYNGEE. The CDR3 loop spans 17 amino acids. Trimming stripped 1 base from V and 4 bases from J, with 20 bases between. CDR3 sequence reads: CASSVQLSEGGSTEAFF. CDR3 sequence (DNA): TGTGCCAGCAGCGTACAATTGTCGGAGGGTGGCAGCACTGAAGCTTTCTTT.

J is TRBJ1-5 and V is TRBV30, with D unclear. This CDR3 is 13 amino acids long. Germline V gene sequence: CDR1 GTSNPN, CDR2 SVGIG (reference sequence). Trimming stripped 1 base from V and 3 bases from J, with 7 bases between. The CDR3 DNA reads as TGTGCCTGGAGTGAACAGTCCAATCAGCCCCAGCATTTT. Translating gives CAWSEQSNQPQHF. The full variable domain, with the rest looked up from reference TRBV30 and TRBJ1-5, is SQTIHQWPATLVQPVGSPLSLECTVEGTSNPNLYWYRQAAGRGLQLLFYSVGIGQISSEVPQNLSASRPQDRQFILSSKKLLLSDSGFYLCAWSEQSNQPQHFGDGTRLSIL.

The chain employs TRBV7-3 and TRBJ2-3, with 7 nucleotides matching TRBD2. This CDR3 region has 15 residues. Unmatched junction bases numbered 8, after V lost 2 bases and J lost 6 bases. Per the germline V gene, CDR1 is SGHTA and CDR2 is FQGTGA. This CDR3 is CASSLGSGAPDTQYF. CDR3 nucleotide sequence: TGTGCCAGCAGCTTAGGCAGCGGGGCCCCGGATACGCAGTATTTT.

The chain links TRBV5-8 to TRBJ1-3, with D perhaps TRBD1 (6 bases). V shed 8 bases and J shed 3 bases, with 15 bases lying between them. This CDR3 is 14 amino acids long. Germline V gene lookup returns CDR1 SGHTS and CDR2 YDEGEE. CDR3 bases: TGTGCCAGTCCGAGAGGGGGAGTTGGAAACACCATATATTTT. Translation: CASPRGGVGNTIYF.